The present T cell receptor beta chain was sequenced within a study of T cell clones after liver transplantation. TCRdb's copy holds only in-frame clones and misses some; the assay was immunoSEQ multiplex PCR. The sample lists several hundred clones, about 54% seen once, with 51% in the top ten. Proliferating CFSE-low MLR cells were sequenced to define alloreactive TCRbeta sequences. Pre-transplant recipient cells responded to graft donor PBMCs, splenocytes, lymph-node cells, or third-party PBMCs. Germline loops: CDR1 MNHNS, CDR2 SASEGT. The CDR3 contains 17 residues. The V end lost 0 bases, the J end lost 2 bases, and 15 bases lay between the germline ends. With regard to this clone: No antigen is known for it.

The TCR sequence derives from a human patient who received a liver transplant. Some T cells may trace back to the graft donor. The chain combines TRBV6-1 with TRBJ2-3; perhaps TRBD2 as D (7 bases). Sequencing was done on a sample of CD8+ T cells from cultured PBMCs. As DNA, the CDR3 is TGTGCCAGCAGTGAAGCGGGGGGGGCAGGGCCCACAGATACGCAGTATTTT. Translated: CASSEAGGAGPTDTQYF.